These T cell receptor beta chains were read from a single sample in a study of T cell responses to AZD1222 COVID-19 vaccine. Sequenced by immunoSEQ multiplex PCR; TCRdb stores in-frame clones only, minus some. The sample has over 150,000 clones; roughly 87% are singletons. Sequencing used peripheral blood, obtained on day 0 of AZD1222 vaccination. The receptors shown here come from an adult in good health. CDR3s include the opening cysteine and the closing phenylalanine or tryptophan. Each record gives: D gene, V gene, J gene, clone size, CDR3 protein, CDR3 DNA. D genes are given only for firm matches. Size is omitted from some rows. Given values are once, few, many or a class for expanded clones.

d_gene: .; v_gene: TRBV6-1; j_gene: TRBJ1-3; abundance: .; CDR3aa: CASSDWGVRSGNTIYF; CDR3nt: TGTGCCAGCAGTGATTGGGGAGTTCGCTCTGGAAACACCATATATTTT
d_gene: .; v_gene: TRBV11-2; j_gene: TRBJ2-4; abundance: .; CDR3aa: CASSQGGGRRNIQYF; CDR3nt: TGTGCCAGCAGCCAGGGAGGAGGGCGCAGAAACATTCAGTACTTC
d_gene: .; v_gene: TRBV29-1; j_gene: TRBJ2-7; abundance: .; CDR3aa: CSVAGRGSYEQYF; CDR3nt: TGCAGCGTTGCAGGGAGGGGGTCCTACGAGCAGTACTTC
d_gene: .; v_gene: TRBV5-5; j_gene: TRBJ1-1; abundance: .; CDR3aa: CASSSNGGKYTEAFF; CDR3nt: TGTGCCAGCAGCTCAAATGGGGGGAAGTACACTGAAGCTTTCTTT
d_gene: TRBD1; v_gene: TRBV18; j_gene: TRBJ1-5; abundance: .; CDR3aa: CASSPRDRASDSNQPQHF; CDR3nt: TGTGCCAGCTCACCCCGGGACAGGGCCTCGGATAGCAATCAGCCCCAGCATTTT
d_gene: TRBD1; v_gene: TRBV6-6; j_gene: TRBJ2-2; abundance: .; CDR3aa: CASTPTGGNTGELFF; CDR3nt: TGTGCCAGCACCCCGACAGGGGGAAACACCGGGGAGCTGTTTTTT
d_gene: TRBD1; v_gene: TRBV27; j_gene: TRBJ1-1; abundance: .; CDR3aa: CASSSSPRGEAFF; CDR3nt: TGTGCCAGCAGTTCCTCCCCCAGGGGGGAAGCTTTCTTT
d_gene: .; v_gene: TRBV6-6; j_gene: TRBJ2-3; abundance: .; CDR3aa: CASSTTADTQYF; CDR3nt: TGTGCCAGCAGTACCACCGCAGATACGCAGTATTTT
d_gene: .; v_gene: TRBV29-1; j_gene: TRBJ2-2; abundance: .; CDR3aa: CSVEGVSNTGELFF; CDR3nt: TGCAGCGTTGAGGGGGTCTCGAACACCGGGGAGCTGTTTTTT
d_gene: .; v_gene: TRBV7-9; j_gene: TRBJ1-3; abundance: .; CDR3aa: CASSLGQPHSGNTIYF; CDR3nt: TGTGCCAGCAGCTTGGGTCAGCCACACTCTGGAAACACCATATATTTT
d_gene: TRBD1; v_gene: TRBV28; j_gene: TRBJ1-3; abundance: few; CDR3aa: CASSSGDRGLGNTIYF; CDR3nt: TGTGCCAGCAGCTCCGGCGACAGGGGGCTAGGAAACACCATATATTTT